The clone carrying this TCR beta chain was recorded once. Germline and junction disagree at one end, which may indicate a read error. In the authors' methods: From reference gene primer amplification, estimates of nucleated cell counts were derived. Sequencing was performed with immunoSEQ multiplex PCR; in TCRdb, only in-frame clones are kept and a portion is missing. V and J calls and clone size come straight from that table; D and trimming were deduced from the DNA. The sample yields 72,000 or so clones, 80% seen once. The CDR3 has 14 amino acids. Germline CDR1 SGHDN, CDR2 FVKESK. The data stem from a study of blood T cell repertoires in COVID-19. Across the whole study: The origin of the acute and convalescent COVID-19 samples was the United States, Italy and Spain. Sources were T cells, B-cell-depleted T cells, or PBMCs; the material itself was cDNA or gDNA.

Material for sequencing was peripheral blood. V gene TRBV14 combines with J gene TRBJ1-2; D is unresolved. This receptor was obtained from a man in his 70s who had recovered from COVID-19. CDR3 residues: CASSQAVSSWGYTF. The CDR3 coding sequence is TGTGCCAGCAGTCAAGCTGTGAGTTCTTGGGGCTACACCTTC. The full variable domain, rest sourced from reference TRBV14 and TRBJ1-2, is EAGVTQFPSHSVIEKGQTVTLRCDPISGHDNLYWYRRVMGKEIKFLLHFVKESKQDESGMPNNRFLAERTGGTYSTLKVQPAELEDSGVYFCASSQAVSSWGYTFGSGTRLTVV.